The 32 T cell receptor beta chains reported below all come from one sample, sequenced in a study of blood T cell repertoires in COVID-19. The data were produced by immunoSEQ multiplex PCR, yet TCRdb's version contains in-frame clones alone and is incomplete. The sample contains about 350,000 clones, around 86% of which appear only once. Material for sequencing was peripheral blood. The receptors were gathered from a woman aged 45-65 years with COVID-19, enrolled during active disease.

The chain recombines TRBV5-5 with TRBJ1-2; D is possibly TRBD1 (5 bases). This CDR3 is 14 amino acids long. CDR1 SGHKS and CDR2 YYEKEE come from the germline V gene (reference sequence). V was trimmed by 3 bases and J by 5 bases, leaving 14 bases between them. The CDR3 is CASSSRTGVYGYTF. In DNA form, the CDR3 reads TGTGCCAGCAGCTCCCGTACAGGTGTATATGGCTACACCTTC.

The rearrangement uses TRBV7-8 and TRBJ1-4; 8 nucleotides agree with TRBD1. With V trimmed by 4 bases and J by 8 bases, 9 bases remained unmatched. The CDR3 runs to 15 residues. Per the germline V gene, CDR1 is SGHVS and CDR2 is FQNEAQ. CDR3: CASSSRQGAYEKLFF. CDR3 DNA: TGTGCCAGCAGCTCTAGGCAGGGGGCGTACGAAAAACTGTTTTTT.

This clone was recorded only once. The chain couples TRBV2 to TRBJ1-1; tentatively, D is TRBD1 (6 bases). V was clipped by 7 bases and J by 5 bases, with 14 bases between them. Germline V gene sequence: CDR1 SNHLY, CDR2 FYNNEI. The CDR3 covers 13 residues. CDR3 DNA sequence: TGTGCCAGCAAGAAGGGGGAGGGGACTGAAGCTTTCTTT. Amino acid sequence: CASKKGEGTEAFF.

The rearrangement uses TRBV3-1 (or the pseudogene TRBV3-2) and TRBJ2-1; TRBD2 matches 8 bases. The V and J ends lost 0 bases and 3 bases, in that order; junction bases with no gene match: 7. Germline values: CDR1 LGHDT, CDR2 YNNKEL (reference sequence). This CDR3 has 17 amino acids. CDR3 coding DNA: TGTGCCAGCAGCCAAGATACGGCGGGAGGAGTCTACAATGAGCAGTTCTTC. Protein sequence: CASSQDTAGGVYNEQFF.

This chain connects TRBV2 to TRBJ1-4; D call uncertain. Germline V gene data show CDR1 as SNHLY and CDR2 as FYNNEI. The V and J ends lost 4 bases and 8 bases respectively, with 8 bases between them. The CDR3 runs 12 residues. Here the CDR3 DNA reads TGTGCCAGCAGTGTGACATTCGAAAAACTGTTTTTT. It specifies CASSVTFEKLFF.

The rearrangement joins TRBV19 to TRBJ2-7; 9 bases are a match to TRBD1. Trimming cost V 3 bases and J 4 bases; bases outside gene matches: 7. CDR1 LNHDA and CDR2 SQIVND come from the germline V gene (reference sequence). The CDR3 extends over 15 amino acids. Here the CDR3 reads CASSIQQGARYEQYF. The CDR3 bases are TGTGCCAGTAGTATCCAACAGGGGGCGCGATACGAGCAGTACTTC.

The genes are TRBV2 and TRBJ2-5, with TRBD2 identical over 9 bases. The CDR3 has 14 residues. From germline, CDR1 is SNHLY and CDR2 FYNNEI. Trimming removed 6 bases from V and 5 bases from J; junction bases left unmatched: 7. Here the CDR3 DNA reads TGTGCCAGCAGCCTCGGACTAGCGCGGGAGACCCAGTACTTC. Translated, it gives CASSLGLARETQYF.

The chain links TRBV4-2 to TRBJ2-3; D might be TRBD2 (6 bases). CDR1 LGHNA and CDR2 YNFKEQ come from the germline V gene. CDR3 size: 15 residues. The V gene lost 7 bases and the J gene lost 0 bases, with 14 bases spanning the gap. CDR3 nucleotide sequence: TGTGCCAGCACCCCAGCGGGCGGGAGCACAGATACGCAGTATTTT. Translating gives CASTPAGGSTDTQYF.

The chain combines TRBV11-3 with TRBJ2-3; possibly TRBD2 for D (5 bases). Germline CDR1 and CDR2: SGHNT and YENEEA. This CDR3 region has 14 residues. The V end lost 5 bases, the J end lost 2 bases, and 11 bases lay between the germline ends. Here the CDR3 DNA reads TGTGCCAGCAGCCCCCGGGATATCACAGATACGCAGTATTTT. Its translation: CASSPRDITDTQYF.

The chain employs TRBV7-2 and TRBJ2-1; TRBD2 matches 9 bases. V gave up 5 bases and J gave up 8 bases; unmatched junction bases: 10. This CDR3 comprises 15 residues. CDR1 is SGHTA and CDR2 is FQGNSA in the germline V gene. The CDR3, as DNA: TGTGCCAGCAGCCTAGGACTAGCGCCTTGGGATGAGCAGTTCTTC. Residues: CASSLGLAPWDEQFF.

This rearrangement joins TRBV2 to TRBJ2-3; TRBD1 agrees at 11 bases. CDR1 SNHLY and CDR2 FYNNEI come from the germline V gene. Trimming at V came to 5 bases and at J to 4 bases, leaving 17 bases not matched to a gene. CDR3 size: 19 residues. The CDR3 coding sequence is TGTGCCAGCAGTCTAGTTCGGTCCCGGACAGGGGGCATCTCAGATACGCAGTATTTT. Its protein is CASSLVRSRTGGISDTQYF.

The V gene is TRBV13, the J gene TRBJ2-5; 10 nucleotides agree with TRBD2. The J segment lost 4 bases and the V segment lost 4 bases, leaving 6 bases of the junction unmatched. There are 15 residues in the CDR3. Germline CDR1 is PRHDT and CDR2 is FYEKMQ (reference sequence). In DNA form, the CDR3 reads TGTGCCAGCAGCTCGATCCTAGCGGGAGTAGAGACCCAGTACTTC. Its translation is CASSSILAGVETQYF.

This rearrangement joins TRBV19 to TRBJ2-1, with TRBD2 matching 12 bases. The length of the CDR3 is 15 residues. From germline, CDR1 is LNHDA and CDR2 SQIVND (reference sequence). With V trimmed by 1 base and J by 10 bases, 5 bases remained unmatched. The CDR3 coding sequence is TGTGCCAGTAGTATAGCTAGCGGGAGGGCACGGGAGCAGTTCTTC. Translation gives CASSIASGRAREQFF.

This rearrangement joins TRBV24-1 to TRBJ2-1; 10 positions match TRBD1. V lost 4 bases and J lost 5; bases outside the gene matches: 7. The germline CDR1 and CDR2 sequences are KGHDR and SFDVKD. This CDR3 is built from 16 residues. This CDR3 is CATSDPGQGLNNEQFF. The CDR3 DNA follows: TGTGCCACCAGTGACCCGGGACAGGGGTTAAACAATGAGCAGTTCTTC.

This clone appeared once. The V gene is TRBV30, the J gene TRBJ1-2, with D possibly matching TRBD1 (5 bases). The CDR3 sequence is 13 residues long. V lost 0 bases to trimming and J lost 7 bases, with 12 bases between them. CDR1 and CDR2 from the germline V gene are GTSNPN and SVGIG (reference sequence). In DNA, the CDR3 is TGTGCCTGGAGTGTACGCGGTGACAGTGGCTACACCTTC. Translated: CAWSVRGDSGYTF.

V is TRBV2 and J is TRBJ2-2; no firm D call. This CDR3 region has 14 residues. Germline CDR1 reads SNHLY; CDR2 reads FYNNEI. Trimming removed 8 bases from V and 0 bases from J, with 10 bases in between. The CDR3 nucleotides are TGTGCCAGCCGAGACACCACGAACACCGGGGAGCTGTTTTTT. Translating gives CASRDTTNTGELFF.

This clone occurred a few times. V and J are TRBV5-1 and TRBJ2-2; D not certain. This CDR3 has 12 amino acids. Germline CDR1 is SGHRS and CDR2 is YFSETQ. V was clipped by 2 bases and J by 6 bases, with 5 bases between them. The CDR3 spells CASSFMSGELFF. CDR3 coding DNA: TGCGCCAGCAGCTTTATGTCCGGGGAGCTGTTTTTT. Combining the CDR3 with reference TRBV5-1 and TRBJ2-2 gives the whole variable domain KAGVTQTPRYLIKTRGQQVTLSCSPISGHRSVSWYQQTPGQGLQFLFEYFSETQRNKGNFPGRFSGRQFSNSRSEMNVSTLELGDSALYLCASSFMSGELFFGEGSRLTVL.

The V and J genes are TRBV5-1 and TRBJ1-2; 9 bases map to TRBD1. Germline CDR1 is SGHRS and CDR2 is YFSETQ. V trimming: 4 bases; J trimming: 7 bases; junction bases outside the gene matches: 17. CDR3 length equals 17 residues. The CDR3 here is CASSSTGTGFPAGGYTF. For the CDR3, the DNA is TGCGCCAGCAGCAGCACCGGGACAGGGTTTCCGGCTGGTGGCTACACCTTC.

The chain couples TRBV30 to TRBJ1-2; weak D call: TRBD1 (5 bases). The V gene lost 4 bases and the J gene lost 6 bases, with 18 bases spanning the gap. This CDR3 has 14 amino acids. Germline loops: CDR1 GTSNPN, CDR2 SVGIG (reference sequence). CDR3 sequence: CAWTGGGVRDGYTF. Here the CDR3 DNA reads TGTGCCTGGACGGGGGGTGGGGTTAGGGATGGCTACACCTTC.

This chain joins TRBV5-1 and TRBJ2-5; TRBD1 matches 7 bases. The trim removed 3 bases at V and 5 bases at J, leaving 10 bases unmatched. Germline V lookup: CDR1 SGHRS, CDR2 YFSETQ. The CDR3 spans 15 residues. CDR3 sequence: CASSSTGQVAETQYF. Written as DNA, the CDR3 is TGCGCCAGCAGCTCGACTGGACAGGTCGCGGAGACCCAGTACTTC.

This rearrangement joins TRBV7-2 to TRBJ2-7; 9 nucleotides match TRBD2. J lost 2 bases, V lost 5 bases, and 7 bases had no gene match. The CDR3 totals 15 residues. Germline CDR1 and CDR2: SGHTA and FQGNSA. The CDR3 sequence is CASSQTSGDAYEQYF. Written as DNA, the CDR3 is TGTGCCAGCAGCCAGACTAGCGGAGATGCCTACGAGCAGTACTTC.

V gene TRBV7-9 combines with J gene TRBJ1-5; unclear D gene. The CDR3 extends over 12 amino acids. CDR1 and CDR2 from the germline V gene are SEHNR and FQNEAQ (reference sequence). V gave up 5 bases and J gave up 3 bases, with 5 bases separating them. CDR3 coding DNA: TGTGCCAGCAGCCAGGACAATCAGCCCCAGCATTTT. It translates to CASSQDNQPQHF.

Concerning this clone: The same CDR3 also results from other DNA sequences found in this sample. The chain is built from TRBV11-2 and TRBJ2-2, with 9 positions matching TRBD2. This CDR3 region has 16 residues. CDR1 and CDR2 from the germline V gene are SGHAT and FQNNGV. J lost 1 base, V lost 5 bases, and 5 bases had no gene match. CDR3 region: CASSLAGGKNTGELFF. As DNA, the CDR3 is TGTGCCAGCAGCCTCGCGGGAGGGAAGAACACCGGGGAGCTGTTTTTT.

This clone was seen only once. V is TRBV7-8 and J is TRBJ2-3; 9 bases align to TRBD2. Germline CDR1 reads SGHVS; CDR2 reads FQNEAQ. CDR3 length equals 15 residues. Germline trimming cut 5 bases from V and 0 bases from J; bases unmatched to any gene: 3. The CDR3 sequence is CASSASGASTDTQYF. CDR3 DNA: TGTGCCAGCAGCGCTAGCGGGGCAAGCACAGATACGCAGTATTTT.

The chain employs TRBV30 and TRBJ2-7; weak D call: TRBD1 (5 bases). The CDR3 has 12 amino acids. Trimming pared 0 bases from V and 6 bases from J, leaving 9 bases between. Germline V gene sequence: CDR1 GTSNPN, CDR2 SVGIG (reference sequence). The CDR3 sequence: CAWSVGAGEQYF. The CDR3, as DNA: TGTGCCTGGAGTGTAGGGGCAGGCGAGCAGTACTTC.

This clone was picked up one time. The chain links TRBV5-1 to TRBJ1-5; 9 bases are a match to TRBD1. The CDR3 spans 16 residues. Germline V CDR1 and CDR2: SGHRS, YFSETQ. The V gene end was trimmed by 3 bases and the J gene end by 2 bases; junction bases not matched to a gene: 6. The CDR3 coding sequence is TGCGCCAGCAGCTCCCGGGACAGGGTTCGCAATCAGCCCCAGCATTTT. It encodes CASSSRDRVRNQPQHF. Filled out from reference TRBV5-1 and TRBJ1-5, the complete variable domain reads KAGVTQTPRYLIKTRGQQVTLSCSPISGHRSVSWYQQTPGQGLQFLFEYFSETQRNKGNFPGRFSGRQFSNSRSEMNVSTLELGDSALYLCASSSRDRVRNQPQHFGDGTRLSIL.

This chain joins TRBV3-1 (or the pseudogene TRBV3-2) and TRBJ2-5; TRBD1 matches at 9 bases. The trim removed 4 bases at V and 5 bases at J, leaving 8 bases unmatched. The CDR3 has 15 amino acids. Germline loops: CDR1 LGHDT, CDR2 YNNKEL (reference sequence). The CDR3 protein is CASSRDRVGRETQYF. Here the CDR3 DNA reads TGTGCCAGCAGCCGGGACAGGGTGGGAAGGGAGACCCAGTACTTC.

This sequence joins TRBV19 and TRBJ2-1, with no clear D. V lost 5 bases, J lost 9 bases, and 14 bases lay in between. Germline CDR1 LNHDA, CDR2 SQIVND (reference sequence). The length of the CDR3 is 13 residues. The CDR3 DNA is TGTGCCAGTAGTCCCCTAGATGCCCCTGAGCAGTTCTTC. It is translated as CASSPLDAPEQFF.

The chain has TRBV10-1 and TRBJ1-1, with D hard to call. Germline assignment: CDR1 WNHNN and CDR2 SYGVQD (reference sequence). This CDR3 has 13 amino acids. The V and J ends lost 10 bases and 0 bases respectively, with 12 bases between them. CDR3 nucleotide sequence: TGCGCCACGCGATTAGTCATGAACACTGAAGCTTTCTTT. This translates into CATRLVMNTEAFF.

The chain has TRBV2 and TRBJ2-1, with 16 nucleotides matching TRBD2. With 6 bases clipped from V and 7 bases from J, the junction kept 6 bases outside the gene matches. Per the germline V gene, CDR1 is SNHLY and CDR2 is FYNNEI. The CDR3 sequence is 16 residues long. CDR3 amino acids: CASRGLAGGPGNEQFF. The CDR3 coding sequence is TGTGCCAGCAGGGGACTAGCGGGAGGGCCGGGAAATGAGCAGTTCTTC.

The gene calls are TRBV10-2 and TRBJ1-4, with 7 bases lining up with TRBD1. The CDR3 runs 13 residues. V gave up 9 bases and J gave up 8 bases; unmatched junction bases: 9. CDR1 WSHSY and CDR2 SAAADI come from the germline V gene. The CDR3 here is CASKRGHEEKLFF. CDR3 nucleotides: TGCGCCAGTAAGAGGGGGCATGAGGAAAAACTGTTTTTT.

The chain combines TRBV6-5 with TRBJ1-2; 7 bases agree with TRBD1. The V segment lost 6 bases and the J segment 6 bases; nucleotides outside the gene matches: 13. The CDR3 consists of 15 residues. Germline CDR1 is MNHEY and CDR2 is SVGAGI. The CDR3 region has the DNA TGTGCCAGCAGCCCACCCGTGGGTAGGGGGCATGGCTACACCTTC. Its protein is CASSPPVGRGHGYTF.